A single sample gave rise to the 3 T cell receptor beta chains below, sequenced in a study of blood T cell repertoires in COVID-19. Method: immunoSEQ multiplex PCR; TCRdb's copy keeps in-frame clones and lacks some. Here the sample spans about 160,000 clones, under 90% being singletons. Specimen: PBMCs or T cells enriched from blood (not recorded which). The receptors shown here come from a man in his fifties or sixties who had recovered from COVID-19.

The chain couples TRBV12-2 to TRBJ1-3. TRBV12-2 is a recognized pseudogene. This CDR3 region has 17 residues. The CDR3 region has the DNA TGTGCAAGTCGCTTAGATCCAGAGGATATCGCTGGAAACACCATATATTTT. Translation gives CASRLDPEDIAGNTIYF.

This clone has more than one count but fewer than ten. The chain is built from TRBV3-1 (or the pseudogene TRBV3-2) and TRBJ1-6; TRBD1 agrees at 8 bases. The junction had 2 bases not matched to a gene; V was cut back by 1 base and J by 6 bases. The CDR3 covers 15 residues. Germline values: CDR1 LGHDT, CDR2 YNNKEL (reference sequence). CDR3 sequence reads: CASSQGQGANSPLHF. In DNA form, the CDR3 reads TGTGCCAGCAGCCAAGGTCAGGGGGCTAATTCACCCCTCCACTTT.

The chain employs TRBV4-1 and TRBJ2-1; 7 nucleotides match TRBD2. The CDR3 spans 15 residues. The V segment lost 5 bases and the J segment 6 bases; nucleotides outside the gene matches: 10. Germline V lookup: CDR1 MGHRA, CDR2 YSYEKL. CDR3 bases: TGCGCCAGCAGCGATGCCCCATGGGGGGGCAATGAGCAGTTCTTC. Translation gives CASSDAPWGGNEQFF.